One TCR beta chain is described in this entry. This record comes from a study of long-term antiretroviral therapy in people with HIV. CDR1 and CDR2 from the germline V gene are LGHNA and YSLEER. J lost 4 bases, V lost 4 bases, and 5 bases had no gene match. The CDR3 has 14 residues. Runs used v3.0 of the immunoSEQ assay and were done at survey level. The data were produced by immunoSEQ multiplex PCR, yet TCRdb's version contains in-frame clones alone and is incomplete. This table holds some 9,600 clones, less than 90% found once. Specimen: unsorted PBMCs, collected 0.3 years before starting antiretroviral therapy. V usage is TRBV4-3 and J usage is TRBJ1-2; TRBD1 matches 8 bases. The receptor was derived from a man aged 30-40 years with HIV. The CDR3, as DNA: TGCGCCAGCAGCCCGCCAGACAGGGGCTATGGCTACACCTTC. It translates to CASSPPDRGYGYTF.